This T cell receptor beta chain was found in a study of T cell repertoires in cytomegalovirus infection. Across the study: Public TCR beta signatures indicated both CMV infection and matching HLA type. Study-level points and caveats: Cumulative frequency (of public TCR beta family members) identified carriers of CMV plus the relevant HLA. Dominating the ex vivo response were HLA-C-restricted CMV-specific TCR beta clonotypes.

TCRdb redid the calling of the reads with MiXCR, one entry per CDR3 protein. The sample contains some 220,000 distinct CDR3 sequences, 6.5% of which appear only once. V shed 5 bases and J shed 2 bases, with 13 bases lying between them. CDR3 size: 15 residues. Germline lookup yields CDR1 SGHTA and CDR2 FQGNSA. This clonotype was observed at least ten times. Its antigen remains unknown. The chain employs TRBV7-2 and TRBJ1-5, with D possibly being TRBD1 (6 bases). The sample consisted of PBMCs. The TCR originated in a human donor in good health (CMV status not recorded). Some clones in this sample may be carry-over from other donors' samples. This CDR3 is CASSPGGSRNQPQHF. CDR3 DNA sequence: TGTGCCAGCAGCCCCGGGGGCAGCCGCAATCAGCCCCAGCATTTT.